This TCR beta chain was sequenced in a study of control samples from healthy donors and cancer patients. Worth noting for this clone: The junction departs from germline at one end; a sequencing error may be responsible.

TCRdb's table, derived via immunoSEQ multiplex PCR, lists solely in-frame clones and lacks some. The sample has about 95,000 clones, around four fifths seen once. Sequencing was performed on blood. This TCR derives from a man between 25 and 39 years old in good health.

CDR3 amino acids: CAWSPNQFGSIF. Written as DNA, the CDR3 is TGTGCCTGGAGTCCCAATCAGTTCGGCTCTATCTTC. The rearrangement joins TRBV30 to TRBJ1-2, with D unresolved. CDR1 and CDR2 from the germline V gene are GTSNPN and SVGIG (reference sequence). The CDR3 contains 12 residues.